Presented here are 18 T cell receptor beta chains from one specimen sequenced in a study of radiotherapy plus CTLA-4 blockade in lung cancer. This table comes from immunoSEQ multiplex PCR, and its TCRdb copy is limited to in-frame clones, with some not included. The sample records 100,000 or so clones, over 80% being singletons. Source: peripheral blood, taken from a patient treated with radiotherapy plus ipilimumab. These receptors came from a human donor with non-small cell lung cancer that progressed on radiotherapy plus ipilimumab.

The CDR3 protein is CASSGEGGRWDGYTF. The CDR3 DNA follows: TGCGCCAGCAGCGGGGAGGGTGGACGCTGGGATGGCTACACCTTC. The chain uses TRBV5-1 and TRBJ1-2; D is ambiguous. Germline CDR1 SGHRS, CDR2 YFSETQ. V was pared by 4 bases and J by 6 bases, with 19 bases between. This CDR3 is built from 15 residues.

The chain recombines TRBV25-1 with TRBJ1-1, with a possible D match to TRBD1 (6 bases). Germline CDR1 reads MGHDK; CDR2 reads SYGVNS. The CDR3 totals 14 residues. The V end was cut by 4 bases, the J end by 6 bases, with 15 bases between. For the CDR3, the DNA is TGTGCCAGCAGTGGGCGTCGGGGGGGCCCTGAAGCTTTCTTT. Its translation is CASSGRRGGPEAFF.

This clone was seen more than once but under ten times. The chain carries TRBV4-3 and TRBJ2-1, with 7 bases matching TRBD2. The germline CDR1 and CDR2 sequences are LGHNA and YSLEER. J lost 7 bases, V lost 1 base, and 4 bases had no gene match. The CDR3 consists of 14 residues. The chain's CDR3 is CASSQGGEGNEQFF. CDR3 DNA: TGCGCCAGCAGCCAAGGGGGGGAGGGGAATGAGCAGTTCTTC.

A remark on this clone: The sample carries other DNA sequences with the same CDR3. J is TRBJ2-3 and V is TRBV29-1; no clear D gene. Trimming stripped 4 bases from V and 1 base from J, with 6 bases between. The V gene's germline CDR1 is SQVTM and CDR2 ANQGSEA. There are 12 residues in the CDR3. The CDR3 nucleotides are TGCAGCGTTGGACGGGGCACAGATACGCAGTATTTT. Protein sequence: CSVGRGTDTQYF.

The chain is built from TRBV29-1 and TRBJ1-1; 8 bases agree with TRBD1. CDR3 size: 16 residues. Unmatched junction bases numbered 12, after V lost 6 bases and J lost 0 bases. The germline V gene encodes CDR1 SQVTM and CDR2 ANQGSEA. The chain's CDR3 is CSVLPDRALMNTEAFF. The CDR3 DNA is TGCAGCGTCCTCCCGGACAGGGCGCTCATGAACACTGAAGCTTTCTTT.

CDR3 amino acids: CAVGGTANTGELFF. The CDR3 DNA follows: TGTGCTGTTGGGGGGACCGCGAACACCGGGGAGCTGTTTTTT. The rearrangement joins TRBV6-6 to TRBJ2-2; TRBD2 might be the D (6 bases). Per the germline V gene, CDR1 is MNHNY and CDR2 is SVGAGI (reference sequence). This CDR3 comprises 14 residues.

The chain links TRBV6-5 to TRBJ2-7, with 9 bases aligning to TRBD1. The CDR3 sequence is 13 residues long. J was trimmed by 6 bases and V by 8 bases; bases with no gene match: 8. Looked up from germline, CDR1 is MNHEY and CDR2 is SVGAGI. The chain's CDR3 is CASPRDRASEQYF. As DNA, the CDR3 is TGTGCCAGCCCACGGGACAGGGCGTCCGAGCAGTACTTC.

The chain uses TRBV5-1 and TRBJ1-5; D gene uncertain. V was pared by 0 bases and J by 5 bases, with 12 bases between. The CDR3 length is 15 residues. Germline CDR1 is SGHRS and CDR2 is YFSETQ. CDR3 DNA sequence: TGCGCCAGCAGCTTGGTGGGCGGCTCGCATCAGCCCCAGCATTTT. This sequence encodes CASSLVGGSHQPQHF.

CDR3 amino acids: CASSEWQEPDGVQYF. The DNA for the CDR3 is TGTGCCAGCAGTGAATGGCAGGAGCCCGACGGGGTGCAGTACTTC. The J gene is TRBJ2-7, the V gene TRBV25-1; D might be TRBD2 (5 bases). This CDR3 comprises 15 residues. The germline gives CDR1 MGHDK, CDR2 SYGVNS. The ends were cut back, 1 base at V and 9 bases at J, with 19 bases in the middle.

The rearrangement links TRBV27 to TRBJ2-7, with D perhaps matching TRBD2 (6 bases). Trimming took off 4 bases at V and 1 base at J, with 11 bases between the two ends. The CDR3 runs 14 residues. CDR1 MNHEY and CDR2 SMNVEV come from the germline V gene (reference sequence). CDR3 in amino acids: CASSYGRSSYEQYF. In DNA, the CDR3 is TGTGCCAGCAGTTACGGGAGAAGTTCCTACGAGCAGTACTTC.

V gene TRBV5-1 combines with J gene TRBJ2-5; D is undetermined. V was cut by 3 bases and J by 2 bases, with 8 bases left in between. Germline V gives CDR1 SGHRS, CDR2 YFSETQ. The CDR3 extends over 13 amino acids. CDR3 DNA sequence: TGCGCCAGCAGCTCTACCCCGCAAGAGACCCAGTACTTC. This gives the protein CASSSTPQETQYF.

The chain has TRBV5-4 and TRBJ2-5; no clear D. Per germline, CDR1 SGHNT and CDR2 YYREEE (reference sequence). CDR3 length equals 14 residues. The V and J ends lost 4 bases and 2 bases respectively, with 12 bases between them. The CDR3 region is CASSPYSKQETQYF. CDR3 bases: TGTGCCAGCAGCCCGTACTCGAAACAAGAGACCCAGTACTTC.

The chain recombines TRBV18 with TRBJ1-3; D is uncertain. This CDR3 region has 15 residues. Between the trimmed V and J ends, which lost 3 bases and 0 bases, there was a span of 9 bases. Germline lookup yields CDR1 KGHSH and CDR2 LQKENI. The CDR3 spells CASSPVDGSGNTIYF. As DNA, the CDR3 is TGTGCCAGCTCACCGGTGGACGGCTCTGGAAACACCATATATTTT.

CDR3: CASSEHIQPQHF. For the CDR3, the DNA is TGTGCCAGCAGTGAACACATACAGCCCCAGCATTTT. The chain couples TRBV6-1 to TRBJ1-5; D gene ambiguous. Germline V lookup: CDR1 MNHNS, CDR2 SASEGT. This CDR3 comprises 12 residues. Trimming shortened V by 2 bases and J by 7 bases, and 6 bases separated the two germline ends.

The gene calls are TRBV5-1 and TRBJ1-2; 7 bases line up with TRBD1. Germline CDR1 reads SGHRS; CDR2 reads YFSETQ. V shed 5 bases, J shed 5 bases, and the junction held 9 bases outside the gene matches. The CDR3 contains 14 residues. The CDR3 protein is CASRQGGVGYGYTF. The CDR3 nucleotides read TGCGCCAGCAGGCAGGGGGGAGTAGGATATGGCTACACCTTC.

V gene TRBV5-4 combines with J gene TRBJ1-2, with 7 positions matching TRBD1. The V gene end was trimmed by 4 bases and the J gene end by 1 base; junction bases not matched to a gene: 7. Germline CDR1 SGHNT, CDR2 YYREEE (reference sequence). The CDR3 spans 15 residues. CDR3 bases: TGTGCCAGCAGCACAGGGACAGTGTATAACTATGGCTACACCTTC. Protein product: CASSTGTVYNYGYTF. Based on the CDR3 plus reference TRBV5-4 and TRBJ1-2, the full variable domain is ETGVTQSPTHLIKTRGQQVTLRCSSQSGHNTVSWYQQALGQGPQFIFQYYREEENGRGNFPPRFSGLQFPNYSSELNVNALELDDSALYLCASSTGTVYNYGYTFGSGTRLTVV.

This clone turned up a few times. V gene TRBV30 combines with J gene TRBJ1-3; D is unclear. The germline gives CDR1 GTSNPN, CDR2 SVGIG (reference sequence). The length of the CDR3 is 13 residues. Trimming took off 5 bases at V and 0 bases at J, with 8 bases between the two ends. CDR3 in amino acids: CAWVVGSGNTIYF. DNA of the CDR3: TGTGCCTGGGTTGTGGGCTCTGGAAACACCATATATTTT.

The rearrangement links TRBV6-5 to TRBJ2-7; 8 nucleotides agree with TRBD1. The CDR3 sequence is 13 residues long. Unmatched junction bases numbered 2, after V lost 5 bases and J lost 2 bases. CDR1 and CDR2 (germline): MNHEY, SVGAGI. The CDR3 nucleotides are TGTGCCAGCAGTAGGACAGGGCCCTACGAGCAGTACTTC. Protein product: CASSRTGPYEQYF.